Listed here are 10 T cell receptor beta chains from one sample, sequenced in a study of T-cell memory formation after mild COVID-19. TCRdb reanalysed the 5' RACE reads using MiXCR and keeps one entry per CDR3 protein. The sample holds around 300,000 distinct CDR3 sequences, roughly 13% seen once. Sequenced: PBMCs or a T cell subset sorted from them (not recorded which). These receptors were taken from a young man who had mild COVID-19 (a few samples of this study predate the infection). Cell type and time point are not known.

This clonotype occurred a few times. The chain joins TRBV7-2 to TRBJ2-4, with D possibly being TRBD2 (5 bases). The CDR3 is 17 amino acids. Germline assignment: CDR1 SGHTA and CDR2 FQGNSA. Trimming took off 5 bases at V and 1 base at J, with 18 bases between the two ends. In DNA, the CDR3 is TGTGCCAGCAGCCCCCGAATATTGCGGGTGGCCAAAAACATTCAGTACTTC. It is translated as CASSPRILRVAKNIQYF.

This rearrangement joins TRBV19 to TRBJ1-2, with unresolved D. V lost 7 bases and J 4 bases, leaving 13 bases between the germline ends. There are 13 residues in the CDR3. Germline V lookup: CDR1 LNHDA, CDR2 SQIVND (reference sequence). CDR3 coding DNA: TGTGCCAGTAACCCAATTCAAGGCTATGGCTACACCTTC. It yields the protein CASNPIQGYGYTF.

This clonotype was observed a few times. The chain is built from TRBV20-1 and TRBJ2-7; D remains ambiguous. The CDR3 loop spans 14 amino acids. Germline V gene data show CDR1 as DFQATT and CDR2 as SNEGSKA (reference sequence). Trimming left V 3 bases short and J 0 bases short, with 12 bases between. DNA of the CDR3: TGCAGTGCTAGTGGGCAGTTAAGCTCCTACGAGCAGTACTTC. It codes for CSASGQLSSYEQYF.

The DNA of the CDR3 is TGCGCCAGCAGCGGAGACCGGAGCACAGATACGCAGTATTTT. This gives the protein CASSGDRSTDTQYF. The V and J genes are TRBV10-2 and TRBJ2-3; no definite D call. CDR3 length: 14 residues. V was pared by 6 bases and J by 0 bases, with 10 bases between. Germline values: CDR1 WSHSY, CDR2 SAAADI.

At least ten counts were recorded for this clonotype. CDR3 protein: CASSLLSPYNEQFF. In DNA, the CDR3 is TGTGCCAGCAGCTTACTAAGTCCCTACAATGAGCAGTTCTTC. This chain uses TRBV7-2 with TRBJ2-1; D uncertain. CDR3 length: 14 amino acids. Deletions cut 2 bases from V and 2 bases from J, with 7 bases between. The germline gives CDR1 SGHTA, CDR2 FQGNSA.

The V call is TRBV6-4, the J call TRBJ2-1, with 12 bases lining up with TRBD1. This CDR3 is 15 amino acids long. Germline V gene data show CDR1 as MRHNA and CDR2 as SNTAGT. V shed 3 bases and J 9 bases; nucleotides not matched to a gene: 6. In DNA, the CDR3 is TGTGCCAGCAGTGATTCGGGACAGGGGGCGGTTGAGCAGTTCTTC. Its protein product is CASSDSGQGAVEQFF.

This chain uses TRBV10-3 with TRBJ1-5; 8 bases agree with TRBD1. Unmatched junction bases numbered 7, after V lost 7 bases and J lost 8 bases. This CDR3 contains 13 residues. Germline-derived CDR1 and CDR2 are ENHRY and SYGVKD. CDR3 residues: CAIKSGGLEPQHF. CDR3 DNA sequence: TGTGCCATCAAGTCAGGGGGCCTCGAGCCCCAGCATTTT.

The gene calls are TRBV3-1 and TRBJ2-7; D may be TRBD1 (6 bases). The CDR3 extends over 15 amino acids. Germline V gene data show CDR1 as LGHDT and CDR2 as YNNKEL (reference sequence). Trimming removed 4 bases from V and 1 base from J, with 14 bases in between. Here the CDR3 reads CASSRVGTLSYEQYF. In nucleotides, the CDR3 is TGTGCCAGCAGCCGGGTTGGGACACTTTCCTACGAGCAGTACTTC.

The CDR3 here is CASSRVAGADEQFF. In DNA form, the CDR3 reads TGTGCCAGCAGCCGTGTGGCCGGGGCGGATGAGCAGTTCTTC. The rearrangement joins TRBV7-2 to TRBJ2-1; D might be TRBD1 or TRBD2, each matching 5 bases. The ends were cut back, 5 bases at V and 8 bases at J, with 16 bases in the middle. CDR3 length: 14 residues. CDR1 is SGHTA, CDR2 FQGNSA, per germline.

This clonotype was counted only a few times. This rearrangement joins TRBV2 to TRBJ1-4; no definite D call. The CDR3 runs 12 residues. Germline V lookup: CDR1 SNHLY, CDR2 FYNNEI. Trimming left V 7 bases short and J 16 bases short, with 19 bases between. CDR3 sequence reads: CASKLIDVVPFF. The CDR3 bases are TGTGCCAGCAAATTGATCGACGTAGTCCCGTTTTTT. The variable domain in full, with the rest retrieved from reference TRBV2 and TRBJ1-4, is EPEVTQTPSHQVTQMGQEVILRCVPISNHLYFYWYRQILGQKVEFLVSFYNNEISEKSEIFDDQFSVERPDGSNFTLKIRSTKLEDSAMYFCASKLIDVVPFFGSGTQLSVL.